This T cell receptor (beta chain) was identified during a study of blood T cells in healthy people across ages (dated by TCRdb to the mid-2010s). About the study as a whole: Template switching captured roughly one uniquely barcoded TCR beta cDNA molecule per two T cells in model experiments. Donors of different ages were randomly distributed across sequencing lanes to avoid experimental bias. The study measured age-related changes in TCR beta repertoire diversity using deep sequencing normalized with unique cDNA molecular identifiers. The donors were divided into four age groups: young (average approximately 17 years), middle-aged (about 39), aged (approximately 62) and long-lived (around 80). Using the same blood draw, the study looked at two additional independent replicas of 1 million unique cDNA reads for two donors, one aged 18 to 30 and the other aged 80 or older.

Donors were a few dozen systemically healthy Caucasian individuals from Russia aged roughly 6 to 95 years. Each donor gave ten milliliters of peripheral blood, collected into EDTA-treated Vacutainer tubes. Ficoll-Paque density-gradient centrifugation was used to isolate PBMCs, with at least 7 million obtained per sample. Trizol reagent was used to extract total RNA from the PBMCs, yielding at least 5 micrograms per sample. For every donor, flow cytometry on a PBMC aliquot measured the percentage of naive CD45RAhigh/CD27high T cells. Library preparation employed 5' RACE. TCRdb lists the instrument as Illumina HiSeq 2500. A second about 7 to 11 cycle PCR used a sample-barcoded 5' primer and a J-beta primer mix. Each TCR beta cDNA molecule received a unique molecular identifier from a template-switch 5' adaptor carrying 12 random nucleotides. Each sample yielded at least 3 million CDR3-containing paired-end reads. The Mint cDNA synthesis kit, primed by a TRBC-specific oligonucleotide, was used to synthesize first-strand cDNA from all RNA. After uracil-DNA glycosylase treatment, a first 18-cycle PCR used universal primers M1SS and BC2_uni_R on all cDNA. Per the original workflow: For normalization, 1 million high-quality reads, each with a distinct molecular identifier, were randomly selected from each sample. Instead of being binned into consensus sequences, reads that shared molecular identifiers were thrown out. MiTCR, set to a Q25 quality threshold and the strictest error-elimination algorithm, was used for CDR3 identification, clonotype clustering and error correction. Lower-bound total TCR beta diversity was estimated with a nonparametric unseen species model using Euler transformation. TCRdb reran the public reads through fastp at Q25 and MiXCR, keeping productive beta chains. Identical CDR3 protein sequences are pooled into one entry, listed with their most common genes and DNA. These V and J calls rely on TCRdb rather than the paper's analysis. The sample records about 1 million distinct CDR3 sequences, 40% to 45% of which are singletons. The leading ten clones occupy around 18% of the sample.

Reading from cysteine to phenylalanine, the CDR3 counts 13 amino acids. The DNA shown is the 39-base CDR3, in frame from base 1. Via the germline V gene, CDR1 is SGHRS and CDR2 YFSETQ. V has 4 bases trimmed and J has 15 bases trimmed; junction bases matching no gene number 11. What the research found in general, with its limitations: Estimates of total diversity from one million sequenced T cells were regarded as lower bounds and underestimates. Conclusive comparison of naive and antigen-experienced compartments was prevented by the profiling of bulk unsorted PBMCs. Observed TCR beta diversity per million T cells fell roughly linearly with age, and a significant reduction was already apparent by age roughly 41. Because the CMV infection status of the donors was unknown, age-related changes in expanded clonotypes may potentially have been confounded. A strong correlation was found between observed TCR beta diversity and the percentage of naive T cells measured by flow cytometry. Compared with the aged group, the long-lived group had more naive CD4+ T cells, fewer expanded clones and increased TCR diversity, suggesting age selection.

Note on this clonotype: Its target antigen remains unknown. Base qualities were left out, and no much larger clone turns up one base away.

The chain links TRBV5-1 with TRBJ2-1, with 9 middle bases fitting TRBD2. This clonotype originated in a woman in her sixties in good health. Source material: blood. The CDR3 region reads CASSGEGLARRFF. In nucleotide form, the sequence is TGCGCCAGCAGCGGGGAGGGACTAGCTCGCAGGTTCTTC.